Described below is a single TCR beta chain sequence and its context. Its antigen is as yet unknown. At the DNA level, this CDR3 is encoded by other sequences in the same sample as well. The data stem from a study of cytomegalovirus exposure and HLA in healthy donors. Germline lookup yields CDR1 SGHRS and CDR2 YFSETQ. V lost 0 bases and J lost 0; bases outside the gene matches: 9. This CDR3 comprises 17 residues. PCR was performed using 60 Vbeta and 13 Jbeta primers. The method was immunoSEQ multiplex PCR; TCRdb's version includes in-frame clones alone and lacks a portion of them. The sample shows about 130,000 clones, 65% to 90% of them seen only once. Overall study results and limits: In a later analysis, a missense DCLRE1C variant was linked to TCR beta V- and J-gene trimming.

The J gene is TRBJ2-7, the V gene TRBV5-1; 7 nucleotides agree with TRBD2. This receptor was taken from a girl aged 2-10 years in good health and CMV-seronegative. Sequencing used PBMCs. CDR3 nucleotide sequence: TGCGCCAGCAGCTTGGCTCCTAGCGGAACCGACTCCTACGAGCAGTACTTC. This encodes CASSLAPSGTDSYEQYF.